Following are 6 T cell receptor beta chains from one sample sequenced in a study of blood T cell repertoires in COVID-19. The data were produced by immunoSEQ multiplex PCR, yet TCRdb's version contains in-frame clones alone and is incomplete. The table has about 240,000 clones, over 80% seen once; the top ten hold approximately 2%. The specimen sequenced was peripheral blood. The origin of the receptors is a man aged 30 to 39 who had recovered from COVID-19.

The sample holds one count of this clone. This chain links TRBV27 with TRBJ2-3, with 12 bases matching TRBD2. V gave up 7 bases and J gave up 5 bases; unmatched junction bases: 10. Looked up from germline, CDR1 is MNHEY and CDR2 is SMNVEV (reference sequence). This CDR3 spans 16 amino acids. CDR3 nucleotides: TGTGCCAGCACCGACCCCCTAGCGGGGGGGCAAGATACGCAGTATTTT. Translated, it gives CASTDPLAGGQDTQYF.

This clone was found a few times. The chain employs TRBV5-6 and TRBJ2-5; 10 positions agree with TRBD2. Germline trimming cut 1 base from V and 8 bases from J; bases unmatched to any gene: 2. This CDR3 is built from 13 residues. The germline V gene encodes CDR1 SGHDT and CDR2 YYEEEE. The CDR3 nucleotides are TGTGCCAGCAGCTTGTTAGCGGGGGGAACCCAGTACTTC. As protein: CASSLLAGGTQYF.

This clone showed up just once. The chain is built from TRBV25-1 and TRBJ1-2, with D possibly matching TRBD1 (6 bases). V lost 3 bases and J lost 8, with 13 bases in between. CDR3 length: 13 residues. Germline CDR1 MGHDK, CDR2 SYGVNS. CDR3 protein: CASSDYRVLGYTF. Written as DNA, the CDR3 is TGTGCCAGCAGTGATTACAGGGTCTTGGGCTACACCTTC.

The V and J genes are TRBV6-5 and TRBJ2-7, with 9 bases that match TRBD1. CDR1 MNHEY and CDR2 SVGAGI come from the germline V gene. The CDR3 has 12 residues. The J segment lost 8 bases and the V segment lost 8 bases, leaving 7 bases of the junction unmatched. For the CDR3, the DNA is TGTGCCAGCCTATCACAGGGGGCTAAGCAGTACTTC. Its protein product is CASLSQGAKQYF.

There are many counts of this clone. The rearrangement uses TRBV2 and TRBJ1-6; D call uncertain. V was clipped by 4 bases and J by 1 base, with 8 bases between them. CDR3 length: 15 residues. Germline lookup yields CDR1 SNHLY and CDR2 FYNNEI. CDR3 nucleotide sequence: TGTGCCAGCAGTGCCGAGGGTTCCTATAATTCACCCCTCCACTTT. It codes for CASSAEGSYNSPLHF.

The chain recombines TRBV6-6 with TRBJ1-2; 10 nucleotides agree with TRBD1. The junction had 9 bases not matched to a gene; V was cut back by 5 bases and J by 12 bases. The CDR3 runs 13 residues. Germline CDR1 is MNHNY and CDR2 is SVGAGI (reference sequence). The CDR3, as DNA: TGTGCCAGCAGTCACCTGACAGGGGGCGGGGACACCTTC. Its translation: CASSHLTGGGDTF.